The rows below give T cell receptor beta chains drawn from one sample of a study of Graves' ophthalmopathy and Graves' hyperthyroidism. MiXCR, run by TCRdb on the multiplex PCR reads, gives a single entry per CDR3 protein. Among hundreds of thousands of distinct CDR3 sequences listed, approximately 22% were seen once. Sequences were obtained from peripheral blood. All receptors derive from a woman younger than 35 with stable Graves' hyperthyroidism. Some clones in this sample may be carry-over from other donors' samples. CDR3s include the opening cysteine and the closing phenylalanine or tryptophan. A D gene is named only where the DNA matches it firmly.

v_gene	j_gene	len	d_gene	CDR3aa
TRBV2	TRBJ1-5	13	TRBD1	CASSADRDQPQHF
TRBV6-1	TRBJ2-7	15	TRBD2	CASVDGRVAGDEQYF
TRBV19	TRBJ2-7	13	NA	CASSPTEFYEQYF
TRBV18	TRBJ1-2	14	NA	CASSPSGQNYGYTF
TRBV18	TRBJ1-1	13	TRBD1	CASSGDRNTEAFF
TRBV6-5	TRBJ2-7	14	NA	CASSYGDKTYEQYF
TRBV11-2	TRBJ2-7	14	NA	CASSRDTYSYEQYF
TRBV6-5	TRBJ2-2	15	NA	CASKKQGWNTGELFF
TRBV20-1	TRBJ2-5	15	TRBD1	CSALTGTVLKETQYF
TRBV7-9	TRBJ1-2	14	TRBD1	CASSLARTGAGYTF
TRBV28	TRBJ1-1	13	NA	CASSSFMNTEAFF
TRBV19	TRBJ1-2	15	NA	CASSRGGLRSYGYTF
TRBV6-2/TRBV6-3	TRBJ2-7	12	NA	CASSYDSLRQYF
TRBV10-3	TRBJ2-7	11	NA	CAISEFREQYF
TRBV5-6	TRBJ1-1	11	TRBD1	CASSQGGQAFF
TRBV9	TRBJ2-2	15	NA	CASSVEGTGTGELFF